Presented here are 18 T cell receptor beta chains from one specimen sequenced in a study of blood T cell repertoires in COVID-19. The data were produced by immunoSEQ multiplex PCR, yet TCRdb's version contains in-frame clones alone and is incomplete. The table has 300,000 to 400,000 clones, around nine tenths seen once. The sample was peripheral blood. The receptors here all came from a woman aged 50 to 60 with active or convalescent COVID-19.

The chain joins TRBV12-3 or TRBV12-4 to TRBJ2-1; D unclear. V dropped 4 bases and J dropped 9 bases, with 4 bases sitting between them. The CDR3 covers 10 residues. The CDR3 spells CASSSGEQFF. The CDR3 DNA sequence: TGTGCCAGCAGTTCCGGTGAGCAGTTCTTC.

The CDR3 here is CASSQVGGGETEAFF. In DNA, the CDR3 is TGCGCCAGCAGCCAAGTGGGAGGAGGAGAAACTGAAGCTTTCTTT. The chain couples TRBV4-3 to TRBJ1-1; D is uncertain. Trimming shortened V by 1 base and J by 5 bases, and 14 bases separated the two germline ends. This CDR3 has 15 amino acids. The germline CDR1 and CDR2 sequences are LGHNA and YSLEER.

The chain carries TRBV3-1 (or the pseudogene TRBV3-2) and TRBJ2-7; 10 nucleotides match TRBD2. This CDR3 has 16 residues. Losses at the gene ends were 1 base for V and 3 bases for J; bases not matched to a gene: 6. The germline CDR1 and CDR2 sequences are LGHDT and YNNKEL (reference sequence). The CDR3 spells CASSQVLAGVDYEQYF. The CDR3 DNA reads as TGTGCCAGCAGCCAAGTTCTAGCGGGAGTTGACTACGAGCAGTACTTC.

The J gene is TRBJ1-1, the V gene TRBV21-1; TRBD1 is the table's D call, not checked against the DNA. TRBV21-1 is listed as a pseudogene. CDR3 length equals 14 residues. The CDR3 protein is CASSKMGRGDEAFF. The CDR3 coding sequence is TGTGCCAGCAGCAAAATGGGCAGGGGAGATGAAGCTTTCTTT.

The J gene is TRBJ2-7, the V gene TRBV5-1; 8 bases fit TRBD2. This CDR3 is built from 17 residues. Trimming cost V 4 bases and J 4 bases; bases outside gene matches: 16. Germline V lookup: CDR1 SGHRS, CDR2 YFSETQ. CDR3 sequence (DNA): TGCGCCAGCAGCGACGCTGGGCGGGGGGACTATATTTACGAGCAGTACTTC. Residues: CASSDAGRGDYIYEQYF.

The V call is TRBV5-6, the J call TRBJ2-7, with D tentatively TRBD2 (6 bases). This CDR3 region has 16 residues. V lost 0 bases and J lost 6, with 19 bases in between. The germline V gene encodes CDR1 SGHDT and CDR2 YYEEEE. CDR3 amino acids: CASSLVFTGLEGEQYF. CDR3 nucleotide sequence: TGTGCCAGCAGCTTGGTCTTTACGGGGTTGGAGGGCGAGCAGTACTTC.

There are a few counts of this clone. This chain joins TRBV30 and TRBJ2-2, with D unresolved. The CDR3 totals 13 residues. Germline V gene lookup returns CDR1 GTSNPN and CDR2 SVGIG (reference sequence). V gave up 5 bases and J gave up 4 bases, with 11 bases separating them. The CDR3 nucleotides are TGTGCCTGGGGCCCCTACGCCACCGGGGAGCTGTTTTTT. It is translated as CAWGPYATGELFF.

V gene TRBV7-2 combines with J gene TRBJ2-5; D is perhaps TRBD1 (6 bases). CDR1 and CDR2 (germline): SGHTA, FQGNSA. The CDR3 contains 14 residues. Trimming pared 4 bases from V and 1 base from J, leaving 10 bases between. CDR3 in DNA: TGTGCCAGCAGCTCACAGGGTCTCCAAGAGACCCAGTACTTC. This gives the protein CASSSQGLQETQYF.

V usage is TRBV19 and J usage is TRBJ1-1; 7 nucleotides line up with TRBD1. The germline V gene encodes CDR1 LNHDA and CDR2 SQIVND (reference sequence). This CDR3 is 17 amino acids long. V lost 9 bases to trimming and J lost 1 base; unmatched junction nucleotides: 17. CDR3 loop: CASNFYPPGQRNTEAFF. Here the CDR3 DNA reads TGTGCCAGCAATTTCTATCCGCCGGGACAGAGGAACACTGAAGCTTTCTTT.

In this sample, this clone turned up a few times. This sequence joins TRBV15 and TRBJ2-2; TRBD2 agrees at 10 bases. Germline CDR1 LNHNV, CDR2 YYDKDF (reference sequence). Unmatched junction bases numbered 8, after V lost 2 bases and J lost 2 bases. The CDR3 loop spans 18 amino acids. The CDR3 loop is CATSRSRLAGVNTGELFF. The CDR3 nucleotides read TGTGCCACCAGCAGATCGAGACTAGCGGGTGTCAACACCGGGGAGCTGTTTTTT.

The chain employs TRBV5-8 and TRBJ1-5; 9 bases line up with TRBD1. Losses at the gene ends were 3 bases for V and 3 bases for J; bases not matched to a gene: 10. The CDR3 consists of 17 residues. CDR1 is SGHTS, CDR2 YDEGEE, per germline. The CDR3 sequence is CASSSPRDRDDNQPQHF. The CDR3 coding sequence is TGTGCCAGCAGCTCCCCTAGGGACAGGGACGACAATCAGCCCCAGCATTTT.

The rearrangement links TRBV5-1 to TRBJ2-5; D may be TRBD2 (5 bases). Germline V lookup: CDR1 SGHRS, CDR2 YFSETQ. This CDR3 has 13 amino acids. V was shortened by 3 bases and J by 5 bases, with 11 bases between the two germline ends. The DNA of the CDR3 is TGCGCCAGCAGCTATTACGGGGTCGAGACCCAGTACTTC. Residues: CASSYYGVETQYF.

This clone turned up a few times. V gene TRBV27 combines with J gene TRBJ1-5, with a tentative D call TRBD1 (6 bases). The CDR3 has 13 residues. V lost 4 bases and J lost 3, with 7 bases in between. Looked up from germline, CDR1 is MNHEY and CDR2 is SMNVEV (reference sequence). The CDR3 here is CASSWDNNQPQHF. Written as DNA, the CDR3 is TGTGCCAGCAGTTGGGACAACAATCAGCCCCAGCATTTT.

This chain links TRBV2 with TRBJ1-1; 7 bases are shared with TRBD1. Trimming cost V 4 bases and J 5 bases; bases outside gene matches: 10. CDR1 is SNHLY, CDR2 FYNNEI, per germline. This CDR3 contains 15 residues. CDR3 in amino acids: CASSARTGWGTEAFF. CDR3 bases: TGTGCCAGCAGTGCTCGGACAGGCTGGGGGACTGAAGCTTTCTTT.

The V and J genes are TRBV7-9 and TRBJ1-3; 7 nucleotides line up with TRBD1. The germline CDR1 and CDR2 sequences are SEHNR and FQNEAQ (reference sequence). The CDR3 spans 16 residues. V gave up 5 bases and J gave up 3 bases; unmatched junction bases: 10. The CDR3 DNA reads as TGTGCCAGCAGCCCGAGACAGGGTATCGTTGGAAACACCATATATTTT. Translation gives CASSPRQGIVGNTIYF.

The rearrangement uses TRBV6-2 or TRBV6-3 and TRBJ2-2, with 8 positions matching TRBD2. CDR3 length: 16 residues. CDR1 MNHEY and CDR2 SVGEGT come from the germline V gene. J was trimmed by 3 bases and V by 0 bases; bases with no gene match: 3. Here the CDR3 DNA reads TGTGCCAGCAGTTACTCGGATAGCGGGGACACCGGGGAGCTGTTTTTT. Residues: CASSYSDSGDTGELFF.

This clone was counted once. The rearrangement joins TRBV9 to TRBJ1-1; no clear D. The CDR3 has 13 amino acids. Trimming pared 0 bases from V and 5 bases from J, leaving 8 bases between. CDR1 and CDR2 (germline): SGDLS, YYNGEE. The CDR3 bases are TGTGCCAGCAGCGTAGAGACATTTACTGAAGCTTTCTTT. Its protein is CASSVETFTEAFF. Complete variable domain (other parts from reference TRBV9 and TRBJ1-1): DSGVTQTPKHLITATGQRVTLRCSPRSGDLSVYWYQQSLDQGLQFLIQYYNGEERAKGNILERFSAQQFPDLHSELNLSSLELGDSALYFCASSVETFTEAFFGQGTRLTVV.

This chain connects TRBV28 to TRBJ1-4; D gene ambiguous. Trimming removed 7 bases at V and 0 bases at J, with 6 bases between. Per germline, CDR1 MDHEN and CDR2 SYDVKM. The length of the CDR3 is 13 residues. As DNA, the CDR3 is TGTGCCAGCATTCATGCAACTAATGAAAAACTGTTTTTT. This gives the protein CASIHATNEKLFF. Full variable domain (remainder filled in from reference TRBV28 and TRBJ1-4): DVKVTQSSRYLVKRTGEKVFLECVQDMDHENMFWYRQDPGLGLRLIYFSYDVKMKEKGDIPEGYSVSREKKERFSLILESASTNQTSMYLCASIHATNEKLFFGSGTQLSVL.